This TCR beta chain was recorded in a study of blood T cell repertoires in COVID-19. Across the study: Sites across the United States, Italy and Spain contributed samples from acute and convalescent COVID-19.

The CDR3 extends over 16 amino acids. Per germline, CDR1 MNHNY and CDR2 SVGAGI (reference sequence). V was shortened by 0 bases and J by 4 bases, with 12 bases between the two germline ends. This clone was recorded a few times. Using immunoSEQ multiplex PCR, the repertoire was profiled, and TCRdb retains in-frame clones only, with some absent. This table holds around 200,000 clones, more than 80% found once. V is TRBV6-6 and J is TRBJ2-2; D unresolved. Sequences were obtained from peripheral blood. This TCR came from a woman over 75 with acute or convalescent COVID-19. CDR3 in amino acids: CASSYSRSVGTGELFF. The CDR3 coding sequence is TGTGCCAGCAGTTACTCAAGGAGTGTAGGCACCGGGGAGCTGTTTTTT.